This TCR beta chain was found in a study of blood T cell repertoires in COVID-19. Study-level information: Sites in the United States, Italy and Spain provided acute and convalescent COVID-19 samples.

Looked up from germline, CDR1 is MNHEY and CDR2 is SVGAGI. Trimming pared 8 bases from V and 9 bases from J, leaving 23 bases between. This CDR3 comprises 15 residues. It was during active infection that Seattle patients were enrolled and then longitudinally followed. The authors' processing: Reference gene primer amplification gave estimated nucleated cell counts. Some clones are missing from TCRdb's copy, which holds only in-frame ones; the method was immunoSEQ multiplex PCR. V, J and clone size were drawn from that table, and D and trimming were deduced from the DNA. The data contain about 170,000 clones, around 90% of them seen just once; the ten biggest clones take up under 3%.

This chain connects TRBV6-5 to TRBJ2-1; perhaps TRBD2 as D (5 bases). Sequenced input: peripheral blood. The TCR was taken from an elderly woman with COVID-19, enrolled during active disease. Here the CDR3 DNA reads TGTGCCAGCGAACCAGCCCGTGTTAGCGCGGGTGAGCAGTTCTTC. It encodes CASEPARVSAGEQFF.